This is a list of T cell receptor beta chains from one sample in a study of T cells in Graves' hyperthyroidism and ophthalmopathy. TCRdb itself ran the multiplex PCR reads through MiXCR, one entry per CDR3 protein. The sample lists a few hundred thousand distinct CDR3 sequences; about 13% were seen once. Sample: blood. The origin of the receptors is a middle-aged woman with Graves' ophthalmopathy. Both conserved end residues are part of each CDR3. D genes are given only for firm matches. Clone size, where shown, is once, few, many, or a class for clones that have expanded.

many,TRBJ2-1,.,TRBV11-2,CASSFLRQGGNEQFF,TGTGCCAGCAGCTTCCTCCGACAGGGAGGCAATGAGCAGTTCTTC
few,TRBJ1-2,.,TRBV20-1,CSGESRFSNYGYTF,TGCAGTGGGGAGAGCAGGTTTTCTAACTATGGCTACACCTTC
many,TRBJ1-3,.,TRBV24-1,CATSSTSDSGNTIYF,TGTGCCACCAGTTCCACTTCGGATTCTGGAAACACCATATATTTT
many,TRBJ2-7,.,TRBV7-8,CASSAYTGLTHEQYF,TGTGCCAGCAGCGCCTACACCGGGCTCACCCACGAGCAGTACTTC
few,TRBJ2-7,.,TRBV5-1,CASRFDNPYEQYF,TGCGCCAGCCGCTTCGACAACCCCTACGAGCAGTACTTC
many,TRBJ2-2,TRBD1,TRBV12-3/TRBV12-4,CASSPKGQGVRGTGELFF,TGTGCCAGCAGTCCCAAGGGACAGGGGGTAAGGGGCACCGGGGAGCTGTTTTTT
many,TRBJ2-1,.,TRBV9,CASSPVLAREGEQFF,TGTGCCAGCAGCCCTGTCCTAGCTCGAGAGGGTGAGCAGTTCTTC
.,TRBJ2-7,.,TRBV9,CASSPQGGEDEQYF,TGTGCCAGCAGCCCTCAAGGGGGGGAGGACGAGCAGTACTTC
few,TRBJ2-4,.,TRBV7-2,CASSLGLEVTKNIQYF,TGTGCCAGCAGCTTAGGTTTAGAGGTCACCAAAAACATTCAGTACTTC
once,TRBJ2-1,.,TRBV12-3/TRBV12-4,CATTTTVYNEQFF,TGTGCCACCACGACAACGGTCTACAATGAGCAGTTCTTC
.,TRBJ2-7,TRBD2,TRBV7-9,CASSATQLATGYGYEQYF,TGTGCCAGCAGCGCAACTCAACTAGCGACGGGATATGGGTACGAGCAGTACTTC
few,TRBJ2-6,.,TRBV20-1,CSARDPGAGANVLTF,TGCAGTGCTAGAGATCCCGGGGCTGGGGCCAACGTCCTGACTTTC
many,TRBJ1-1,.,TRBV20-1,CSARDYEDIDIEAFF,TGCAGTGCTAGAGATTATGAGGACATAGACATCGAAGCTTTCTTT
many,TRBJ2-3,.,TRBV12-5,CASAVGADTQYF,TGTGCTAGTGCCGTGGGGGCAGATACGCAGTATTTT
many,TRBJ1-2,.,TRBV6-1,CASSTGGGGYTF,TGTGCCAGCAGTACCGGTGGGGGTGGCTACACCTTC
.,TRBJ2-7,TRBD2,TRBV25-1,CASSGFTGGRGEQYF,TGTGCCAGCAGTGGATTTACGGGAGGCCGGGGCGAGCAGTACTTC
few,TRBJ2-7,.,TRBV9,CASSAHATGDYEQYF,TGTGCCAGCAGCGCACATGCTACCGGGGACTACGAGCAGTACTTC
few,TRBJ1-6,TRBD1,TRBV6-1,CASSGPPGQASYNSPLHF,TGTGCCAGCAGTGGACCCCCCGGACAGGCCTCCTATAATTCACCCCTCCACTTT
many,TRBJ1-2,.,TRBV3-1,CASSQNRDGYGYTF,TGTGCCAGCAGCCAAAACCGGGACGGCTATGGCTACACCTTC
many,TRBJ1-1,.,TRBV20-1,CSAVQGWYTEAFF,TGCAGTGCTGTACAGGGTTGGTACACTGAAGCTTTCTTT
many,TRBJ1-1,.,TRBV10-3,CAISEARGMNTEAFF,TGTGCCATCAGTGAGGCTCGGGGCATGAACACTGAAGCTTTCTTT
many,TRBJ2-7,.,TRBV2,CASSETSYEQYF,TGTGCCAGCAGTGAGACCTCCTACGAGCAGTACTTC
few,TRBJ2-3,TRBD2,TRBV20-1,CSARGLLSLDTQYF,TGCAGTGCTCGGGGACTATTATCTCTCGATACGCAGTATTTT
few,TRBJ2-3,TRBD2,TRBV11-2,CASSLVTSGASTDTQYF,TGTGCCAGCAGCTTAGTGACTAGCGGAGCTAGCACAGATACGCAGTATTTT
few,TRBJ2-7,.,TRBV27,CASSSQGTHEQYF,TGTGCCAGCAGTTCCCAGGGTACTCACGAGCAGTACTTC
many,TRBJ2-7,TRBD2,TRBV12-3/TRBV12-4,CASKRGNAYEQYF,TGTGCCAGCAAGCGGGGGAACGCCTACGAGCAGTACTTC
few,TRBJ2-5,TRBD1,TRBV27,CASSHRGKEETQYF,TGTGCCAGCAGCCACAGGGGTAAGGAAGAGACCCAGTACTTC
.,TRBJ1-6,.,TRBV2,CASSVAAGKSLHF,TGTGCCAGCAGTGTGGCGGCAGGGAAGTCCCTCCACTTT
.,TRBJ2-7,TRBD1,TRBV2,CASSGTWTGEDYEQYF,TGTGCCAGCAGTGGCACCTGGACAGGGGAGGACTACGAGCAGTACTTC
many,TRBJ2-3,.,TRBV28,CASSLGLASTDTQYF,TGTGCCAGCAGTTTAGGTCTAGCGAGTACAGATACGCAGTATTTT
.,TRBJ2-1,TRBD2,TRBV30,CACLTSRSSYNEQFF,TGTGCCTGCTTGACTAGCAGAAGCTCCTACAATGAGCAGTTCTTC
many,TRBJ1-1,.,TRBV14,CASSQAPGHPDGDTEAFF,TGTGCCAGCAGCCAAGCCCCGGGACACCCGGACGGCGACACTGAAGCTTTCTTT
.,TRBJ2-7,.,TRBV18,CASSPNEGSYEQYF,TGTGCCAGCTCACCTAATGAGGGTTCCTACGAGCAGTACTTC
many,TRBJ1-5,TRBD1,TRBV28,CASSPGTDLHQPQHF,TGTGCCAGCAGCCCAGGGACAGACCTACATCAGCCCCAGCATTTT
many,TRBJ1-2,.,TRBV6-1,CASSEGHGPGRGYTF,TGTGCCAGCAGTGAAGGACATGGACCGGGTCGAGGCTACACCTTC
many,TRBJ2-1,.,TRBV3-1,CASSQASIRGAYNEQFF,TGTGCCAGCAGCCAAGCAAGTATCAGGGGAGCCTACAATGAGCAGTTCTTC
many,TRBJ1-5,TRBD1,TRBV2,CASSGGTDQPQHF,TGTGCCAGCAGTGGAGGGACAGATCAGCCCCAGCATTTT
many,TRBJ2-3,TRBD1,TRBV11-2,CASSSRRQGDTQYF,TGTGCCAGCAGCTCGAGACGACAGGGGGATACGCAGTATTTT
many,TRBJ2-2,.,TRBV12-3/TRBV12-4,CASSFRNTGELFF,TGTGCCAGCAGTTTTAGGAACACCGGGGAGCTGTTTTTT
.,TRBJ1-6,.,TRBV7-6,CASSLALRQTGNSPLHF,TGTGCCAGCAGCTTAGCCCTACGACAGACTGGCAATTCACCCCTCCACTTT
many,TRBJ2-3,.,TRBV27,CASSFRGFSDTQYF,TGTGCCAGCAGTTTCCGGGGTTTCTCAGATACGCAGTATTTT
many,TRBJ1-2,TRBD1,TRBV18,CASSPQTGNYGYTF,TGTGCCAGCTCACCCCAGACAGGGAACTATGGCTACACCTTC
many,TRBJ1-3,.,TRBV6-2/TRBV6-3,CASSYGQIGNTIYF,TGTGCCAGCAGTTACGGACAGATTGGAAACACCATATATTTT
few,TRBJ2-2,.,TRBV15,CATSRARTPNTGELFF,TGTGCCACCAGCAGAGCACGGACACCAAACACCGGGGAGCTGTTTTTT
.,TRBJ1-1,.,TRBV7-9,CASSPTRRGEAFF,TGTGCCAGCAGTCCTACTAGGCGGGGTGAAGCTTTCTTT
few,TRBJ1-5,TRBD1,TRBV9,CASSVGTGNQPQHF,TGTGCCAGCAGCGTAGGGACAGGGAATCAGCCCCAGCATTTT
many,TRBJ1-1,.,TRBV12-5,CASGLVRSEAFF,TGTGCTAGTGGTTTGGTTAGGTCTGAAGCTTTCTTT
few,TRBJ2-2,.,TRBV18,CASSPPGGPNTGELFF,TGTGCCAGCTCACCACCCGGCGGACCGAACACCGGGGAGCTGTTTTTT
many,TRBJ1-5,TRBD1,TRBV2,CASSGTGGMNQPQHF,TGTGCCAGCAGCGGGACAGGGGGCATGAATCAGCCCCAGCATTTT